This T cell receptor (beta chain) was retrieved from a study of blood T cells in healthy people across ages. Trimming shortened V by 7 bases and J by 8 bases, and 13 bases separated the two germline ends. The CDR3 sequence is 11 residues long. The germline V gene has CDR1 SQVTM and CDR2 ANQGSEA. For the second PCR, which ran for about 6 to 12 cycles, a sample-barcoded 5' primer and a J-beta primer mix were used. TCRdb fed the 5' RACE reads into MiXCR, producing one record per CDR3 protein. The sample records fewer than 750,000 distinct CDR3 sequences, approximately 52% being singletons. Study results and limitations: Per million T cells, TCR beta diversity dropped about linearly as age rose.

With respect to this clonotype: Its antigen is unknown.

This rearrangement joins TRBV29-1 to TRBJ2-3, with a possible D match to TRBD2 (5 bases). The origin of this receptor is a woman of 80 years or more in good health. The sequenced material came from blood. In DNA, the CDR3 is TGCAGCGCCGCCCGGGGTGGTACGCAGTATTTT. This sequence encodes CSAARGGTQYF.